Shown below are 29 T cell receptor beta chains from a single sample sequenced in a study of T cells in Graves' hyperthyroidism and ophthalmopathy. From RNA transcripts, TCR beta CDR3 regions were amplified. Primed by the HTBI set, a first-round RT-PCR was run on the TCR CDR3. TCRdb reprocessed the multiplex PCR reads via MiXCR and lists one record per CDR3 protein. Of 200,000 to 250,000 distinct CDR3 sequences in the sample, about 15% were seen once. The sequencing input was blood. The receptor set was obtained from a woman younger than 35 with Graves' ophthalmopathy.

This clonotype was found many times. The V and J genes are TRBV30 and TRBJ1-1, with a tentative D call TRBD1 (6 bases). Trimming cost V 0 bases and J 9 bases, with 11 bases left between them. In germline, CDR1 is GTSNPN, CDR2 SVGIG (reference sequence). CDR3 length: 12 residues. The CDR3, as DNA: TGTGCCTGGAGTGTATGGGGGGACAAAGCTTTCTTT. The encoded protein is CAWSVWGDKAFF.

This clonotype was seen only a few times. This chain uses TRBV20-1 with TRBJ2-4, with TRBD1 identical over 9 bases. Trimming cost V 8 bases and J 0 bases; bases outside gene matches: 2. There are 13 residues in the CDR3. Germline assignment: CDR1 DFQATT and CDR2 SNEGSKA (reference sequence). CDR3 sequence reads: CSPTGGAKNIQYF. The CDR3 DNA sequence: TGCAGTCCGACAGGGGGAGCCAAAAACATTCAGTACTTC.

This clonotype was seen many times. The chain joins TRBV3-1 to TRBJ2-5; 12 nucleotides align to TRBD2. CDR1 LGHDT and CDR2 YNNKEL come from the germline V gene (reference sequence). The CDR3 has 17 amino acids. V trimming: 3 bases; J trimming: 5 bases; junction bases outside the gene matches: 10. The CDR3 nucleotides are TGTGCCAGCAGCCACCTCGGTTCTAGCGGGGGGGCGGAGACCCAGTACTTC. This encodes CASSHLGSSGGAETQYF.

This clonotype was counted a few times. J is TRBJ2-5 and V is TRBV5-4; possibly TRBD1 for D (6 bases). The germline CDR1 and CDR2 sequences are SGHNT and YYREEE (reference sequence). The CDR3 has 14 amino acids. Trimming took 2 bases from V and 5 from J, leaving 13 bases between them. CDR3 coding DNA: TGTGCCAGCAGCTTACAGGGTACCGTGGAGACCCAGTACTTC. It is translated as CASSLQGTVETQYF.

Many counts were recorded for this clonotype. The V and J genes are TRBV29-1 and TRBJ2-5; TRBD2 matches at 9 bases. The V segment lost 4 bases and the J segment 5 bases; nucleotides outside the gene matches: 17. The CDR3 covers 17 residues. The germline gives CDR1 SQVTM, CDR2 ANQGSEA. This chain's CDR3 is CSVALPPWVAGVETQYF. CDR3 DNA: TGCAGCGTTGCTCTACCCCCTTGGGTAGCGGGAGTGGAGACCCAGTACTTC.

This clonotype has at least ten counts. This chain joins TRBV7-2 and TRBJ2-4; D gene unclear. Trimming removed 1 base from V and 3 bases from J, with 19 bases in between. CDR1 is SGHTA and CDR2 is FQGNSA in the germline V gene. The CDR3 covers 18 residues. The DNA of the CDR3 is TGTGCCAGCAGCTTAGGTCCGTCTCGCAGGCAGGACAAAAACATTCAGTACTTC. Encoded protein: CASSLGPSRRQDKNIQYF.

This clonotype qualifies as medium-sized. CDR3 sequence reads: CASSSTSGGQETQYF. The CDR3 DNA is TGTGCCAGCAGCTCTACTAGCGGGGGTCAAGAGACCCAGTACTTC. The chain combines TRBV7-9 with TRBJ2-5, with 11 bases lining up with TRBD2. This CDR3 contains 15 residues. After removal of 4 bases from V and 2 bases from J, the junction contained 3 bases not matched to a gene. The V gene's germline CDR1 is SEHNR and CDR2 FQNEAQ (reference sequence).

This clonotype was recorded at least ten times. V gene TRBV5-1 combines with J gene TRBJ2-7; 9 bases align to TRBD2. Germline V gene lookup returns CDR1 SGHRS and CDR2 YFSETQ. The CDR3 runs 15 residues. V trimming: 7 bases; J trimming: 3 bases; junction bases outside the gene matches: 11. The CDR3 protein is CASPAQREESYEQYF. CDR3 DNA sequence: TGCGCCAGCCCCGCCCAGCGGGAGGAGAGCTACGAGCAGTACTTC.

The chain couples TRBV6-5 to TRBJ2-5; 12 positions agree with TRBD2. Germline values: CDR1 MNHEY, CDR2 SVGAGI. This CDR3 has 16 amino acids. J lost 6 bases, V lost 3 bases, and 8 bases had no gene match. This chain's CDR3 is CASSYGLAGGPKTQYF. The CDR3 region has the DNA TGTGCCAGCAGTTATGGGCTAGCGGGAGGGCCGAAGACCCAGTACTTC.

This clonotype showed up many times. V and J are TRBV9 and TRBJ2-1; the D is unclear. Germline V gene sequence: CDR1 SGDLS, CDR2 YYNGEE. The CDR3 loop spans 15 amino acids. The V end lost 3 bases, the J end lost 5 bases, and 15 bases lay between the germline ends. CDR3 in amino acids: CASSAAPDFNNEQFF. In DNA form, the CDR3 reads TGTGCCAGCAGCGCCGCGCCGGATTTTAACAATGAGCAGTTCTTC.

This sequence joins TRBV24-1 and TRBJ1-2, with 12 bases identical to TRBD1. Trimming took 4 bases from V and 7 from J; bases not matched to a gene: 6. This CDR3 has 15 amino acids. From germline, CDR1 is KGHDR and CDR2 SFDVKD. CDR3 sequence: CATSEPGQGASGYTF. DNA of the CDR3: TGTGCCACCAGTGAGCCGGGACAGGGGGCGTCTGGCTACACCTTC.

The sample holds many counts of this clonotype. As DNA, the CDR3 is TGTGCCAGCAGCCAAGAGAGTGGGTGGCCTTCTGGCTACACCTTC. It codes for CASSQESGWPSGYTF. The chain has TRBV3-1 and TRBJ1-2, with unresolved D. The CDR3 extends over 15 amino acids. Germline values: CDR1 LGHDT, CDR2 YNNKEL (reference sequence). V lost 0 bases, J lost 7 bases, and 15 bases lay in between.

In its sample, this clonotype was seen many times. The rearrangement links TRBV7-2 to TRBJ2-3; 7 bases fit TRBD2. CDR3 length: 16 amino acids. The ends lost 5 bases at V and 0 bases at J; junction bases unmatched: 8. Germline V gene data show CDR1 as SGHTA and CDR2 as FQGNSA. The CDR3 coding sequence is TGTGCCAGCAGCCCGCTAGCGGACCTAAGCACAGATACGCAGTATTTT. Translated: CASSPLADLSTDTQYF.

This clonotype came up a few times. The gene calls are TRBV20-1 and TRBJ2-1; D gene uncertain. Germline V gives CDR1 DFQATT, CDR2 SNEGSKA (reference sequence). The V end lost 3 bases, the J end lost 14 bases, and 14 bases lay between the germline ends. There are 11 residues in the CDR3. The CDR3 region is CSASERTSEFF. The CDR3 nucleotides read TGCAGTGCTAGTGAGCGTACGTCGGAGTTCTTC.

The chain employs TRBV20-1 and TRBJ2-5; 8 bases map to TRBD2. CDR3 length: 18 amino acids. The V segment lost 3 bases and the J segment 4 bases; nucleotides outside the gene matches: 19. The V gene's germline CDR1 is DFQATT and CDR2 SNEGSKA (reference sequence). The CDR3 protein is CSASDWRLAGGVLETQYF. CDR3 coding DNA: TGCAGTGCTAGCGACTGGCGGCTAGCGGGTGGGGTTTTAGAGACCCAGTACTTC.

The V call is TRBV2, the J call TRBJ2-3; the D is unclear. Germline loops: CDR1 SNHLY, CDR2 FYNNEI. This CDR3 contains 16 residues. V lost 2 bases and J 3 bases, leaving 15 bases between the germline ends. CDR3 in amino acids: CASSEILTAGTDTQYF. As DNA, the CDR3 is TGTGCCAGCAGTGAAATACTCACAGCCGGGACAGATACGCAGTATTTT.

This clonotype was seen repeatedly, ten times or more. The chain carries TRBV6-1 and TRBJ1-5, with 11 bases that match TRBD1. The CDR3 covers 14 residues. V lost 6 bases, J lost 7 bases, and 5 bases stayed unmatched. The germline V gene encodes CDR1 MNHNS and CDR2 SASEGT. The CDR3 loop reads CASRDGTGGQPQHF. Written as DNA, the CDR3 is TGTGCCAGCAGGGACGGGACAGGGGGACAGCCCCAGCATTTT.

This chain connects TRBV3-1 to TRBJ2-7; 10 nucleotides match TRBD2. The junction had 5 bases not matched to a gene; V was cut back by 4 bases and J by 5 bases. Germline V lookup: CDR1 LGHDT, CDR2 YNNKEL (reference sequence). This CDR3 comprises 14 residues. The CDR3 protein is CASSPAGGRNEQYF. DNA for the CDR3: TGTGCCAGCAGCCCAGCGGGGGGGCGGAACGAGCAGTACTTC.

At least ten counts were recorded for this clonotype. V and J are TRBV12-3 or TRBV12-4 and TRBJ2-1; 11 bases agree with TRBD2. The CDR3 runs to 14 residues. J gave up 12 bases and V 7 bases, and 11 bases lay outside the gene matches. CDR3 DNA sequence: TGTGCCAGCACCCTAGCGGGGGGCACCTTGGGGCAGTTCTTC. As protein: CASTLAGGTLGQFF.

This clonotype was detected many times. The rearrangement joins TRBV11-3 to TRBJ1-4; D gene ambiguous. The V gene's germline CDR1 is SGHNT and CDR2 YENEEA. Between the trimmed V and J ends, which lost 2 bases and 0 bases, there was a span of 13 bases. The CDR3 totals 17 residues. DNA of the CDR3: TGTGCCAGCAGCTTAAGCCCTGGTCCAGCAACTAATGAAAAACTGTTTTTT. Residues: CASSLSPGPATNEKLFF.

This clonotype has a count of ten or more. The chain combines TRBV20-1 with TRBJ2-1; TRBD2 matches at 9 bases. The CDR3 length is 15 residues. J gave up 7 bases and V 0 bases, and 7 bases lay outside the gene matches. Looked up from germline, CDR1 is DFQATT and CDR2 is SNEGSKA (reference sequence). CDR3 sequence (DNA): TGCAGTGCTAGAGATAGTTCTAGCGGGATAAATGAGCAGTTCTTC. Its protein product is CSARDSSSGINEQFF.

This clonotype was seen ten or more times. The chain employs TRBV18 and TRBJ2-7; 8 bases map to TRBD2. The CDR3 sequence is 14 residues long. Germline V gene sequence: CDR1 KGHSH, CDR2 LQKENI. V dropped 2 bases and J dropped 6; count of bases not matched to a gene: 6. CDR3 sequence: CASSPNAAGVEQYF. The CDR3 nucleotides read TGTGCCAGCTCACCAAACGCAGCGGGGGTCGAGCAGTACTTC.

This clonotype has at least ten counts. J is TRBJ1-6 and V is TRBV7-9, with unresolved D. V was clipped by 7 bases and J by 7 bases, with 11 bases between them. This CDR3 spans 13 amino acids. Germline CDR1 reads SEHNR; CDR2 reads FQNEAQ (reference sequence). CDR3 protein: CASTRAENSPLHF. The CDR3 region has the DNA TGTGCCAGCACCCGAGCGGAGAATTCACCCCTCCACTTT.

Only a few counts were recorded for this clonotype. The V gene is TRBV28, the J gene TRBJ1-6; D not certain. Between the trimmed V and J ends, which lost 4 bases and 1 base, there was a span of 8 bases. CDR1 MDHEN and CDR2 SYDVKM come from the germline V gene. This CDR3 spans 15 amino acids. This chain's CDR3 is CASSSYQSYNSPLHF. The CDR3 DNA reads TGTGCCAGCAGTTCTTATCAGTCCTATAATTCACCCCTCCACTTT.

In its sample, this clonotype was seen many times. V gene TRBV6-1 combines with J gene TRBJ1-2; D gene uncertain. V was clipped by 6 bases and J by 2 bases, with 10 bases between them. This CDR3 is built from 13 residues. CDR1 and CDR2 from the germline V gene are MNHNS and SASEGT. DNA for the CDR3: TGTGCCAGCAGGCATGACGGAAACTATGGCTACACCTTC. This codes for CASRHDGNYGYTF.

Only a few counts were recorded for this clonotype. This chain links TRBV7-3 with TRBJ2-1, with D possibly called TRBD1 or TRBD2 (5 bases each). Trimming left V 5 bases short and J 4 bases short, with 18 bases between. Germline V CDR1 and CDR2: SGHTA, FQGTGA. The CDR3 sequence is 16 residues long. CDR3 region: CASSPRGEGHYNEQFF. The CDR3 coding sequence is TGTGCCAGCAGCCCTCGGGGCGAGGGGCATTACAATGAGCAGTTCTTC.

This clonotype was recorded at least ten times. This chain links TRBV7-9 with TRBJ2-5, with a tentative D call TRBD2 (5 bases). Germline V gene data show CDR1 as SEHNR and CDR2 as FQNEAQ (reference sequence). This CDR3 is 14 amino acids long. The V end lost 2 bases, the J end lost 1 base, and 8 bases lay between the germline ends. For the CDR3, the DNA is TGTGCCAGCAGCTTATACGGGGTCCAAGAGACCCAGTACTTC. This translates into CASSLYGVQETQYF.

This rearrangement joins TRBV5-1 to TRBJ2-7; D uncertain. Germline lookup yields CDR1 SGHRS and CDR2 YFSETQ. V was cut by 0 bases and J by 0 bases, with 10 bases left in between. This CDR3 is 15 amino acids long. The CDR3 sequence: CASSLDGSYSYEQYF. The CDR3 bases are TGCGCCAGCAGCTTGGATGGGTCCTACTCCTACGAGCAGTACTTC. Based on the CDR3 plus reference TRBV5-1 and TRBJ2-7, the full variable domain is KAGVTQTPRYLIKTRGQQVTLSCSPISGHRSVSWYQQTPGQGLQFLFEYFSETQRNKGNFPGRFSGRQFSNSRSEMNVSTLELGDSALYLCASSLDGSYSYEQYFGPGTRLTVT.

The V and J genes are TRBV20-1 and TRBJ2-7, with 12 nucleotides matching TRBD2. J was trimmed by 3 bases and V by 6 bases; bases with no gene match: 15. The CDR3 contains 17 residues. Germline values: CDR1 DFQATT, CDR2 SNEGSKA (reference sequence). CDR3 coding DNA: TGCAGTGCAGGGGCCGGGGCTAGCGGGAGGGCCGGCTACGAGCAGTACTTC. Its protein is CSAGAGASGRAGYEQYF.